Listed below are T cell receptor beta chains from one sample, sequenced in a study of beta chain features in type 1 diabetes. TCRdb keeps only in-frame clones here, not all; method: immunoSEQ multiplex PCR. The data contain about 180,000 clones, around 13% of them singletons. The specimen was central memory CD4+ T cells from blood. The source is a woman under 30 in good health. Each CDR3 is given with its conserved first and last residue. The D gene is left open where the match is weak. Some rows have no size entry. The others give once, few or many, or a class for an expanded clone.

CDR3 protein: CATGRFGTFLTGELFF
CDR3 DNA: TGTGCCACTGGACGTTTCGGGACTTTCCTCACCGGGGAGCTGTTTTTT
D gene: -
clone size: -
J gene: TRBJ2-2
V gene: TRBV30

CDR3 protein: CASSPRTSGSRNEQYF
CDR3 DNA: TGTGCCAGCAGCCCGAGGACTAGCGGGAGTCGGAACGAGCAGTACTTC
D gene: TRBD2
clone size: -
J gene: TRBJ2-7
V gene: TRBV14

CDR3 protein: CASRSGGRAQYF
CDR3 DNA: TGTGCCAGCAGATCGGGAGGGAGGGCCCAGTACTTC
D gene: TRBD2
clone size: -
J gene: TRBJ2-5
V gene: TRBV6-5

CDR3 protein: CASSPRWGDEQFF
CDR3 DNA: TGTGCCAGCAGTCCAAGGTGGGGGGATGAGCAGTTCTTC
D gene: -
clone size: -
J gene: TRBJ2-1
V gene: TRBV6-6

CDR3 protein: CASSSGGARSNQPQHF
CDR3 DNA: TGTGCCAGCAGTTCAGGGGGTGCGCGGAGCAATCAGCCCCAGCATTTT
D gene: TRBD1
clone size: -
J gene: TRBJ1-5
V gene: TRBV7-9

CDR3 protein: CASSLGDPGGGMTDTQYF
CDR3 DNA: TGTGCCAGCAGCTTAGGCGATCCTGGGGGGGGGATGACAGATACGCAGTATTTT
D gene: TRBD2
clone size: -
J gene: TRBJ2-3
V gene: TRBV13

CDR3 protein: CASSRSGAANTGELFF
CDR3 DNA: TGCGCCAGCAGCCGCTCGGGAGCGGCGAACACCGGGGAGCTGTTTTTT
D gene: -
clone size: -
J gene: TRBJ2-2
V gene: TRBV5-1

CDR3 protein: CASSRRDSFLSEQFF
CDR3 DNA: TGTGCCAGCAGCCGCCGGGACAGCTTTTTATCTGAGCAGTTCTTC
D gene: TRBD1
clone size: few
J gene: TRBJ2-1
V gene: TRBV9

CDR3 protein: CASSSGSGPRGDTQYF
CDR3 DNA: TGTGCCAGCAGCTCGGGTAGCGGGCCCCGGGGAGATACGCAGTATTTT
D gene: TRBD2
clone size: -
J gene: TRBJ2-3
V gene: TRBV7-2

CDR3 protein: CASKKRTGAREQYF
CDR3 DNA: TGTGCCAGCAAAAAACGGACAGGGGCAAGGGAGCAGTACTTC
D gene: TRBD1
clone size: -
J gene: TRBJ2-7
V gene: TRBV6-5

CDR3 protein: CASSLQDGENTEAFF
CDR3 DNA: TGTGCCAGCAGCCTCCAGGACGGGGAGAACACTGAAGCTTTCTTT
D gene: -
clone size: few
J gene: TRBJ1-1
V gene: TRBV5-6

CDR3 protein: CGTGQGGLAGFEQFF
CDR3 DNA: TGTGGGACGGGACAGGGAGGATTAGCGGGATTTGAGCAGTTCTTC
D gene: -
clone size: -
J gene: TRBJ2-1
V gene: TRBV10-3

CDR3 protein: CASSPASGRAGEQYF
CDR3 DNA: TGTGCCAGCAGCCCGGCCAGCGGGAGGGCAGGCGAGCAGTACTTC
D gene: TRBD2
clone size: once
J gene: TRBJ2-7
V gene: TRBV7-2

CDR3 protein: CASSSGQGIFGELFF
CDR3 DNA: TGTGCCAGCAGTTCGGGACAGGGGATTTTCGGGGAGCTGTTTTTT
D gene: TRBD1
clone size: -
J gene: TRBJ2-2
V gene: TRBV28

CDR3 protein: CASSLALLDRGDEQYF
CDR3 DNA: TGCGCCAGCAGCTTGGCGCTTTTGGACAGGGGAGACGAGCAGTACTTC
D gene: TRBD1
clone size: few
J gene: TRBJ2-7
V gene: TRBV5-1

CDR3 protein: CASSRRGGFTDTQYF
CDR3 DNA: TGTGCCAGCAGCCGGCGTGGCGGGTTCACAGATACGCAGTATTTT
D gene: -
clone size: -
J gene: TRBJ2-3
V gene: TRBV7-9

CDR3 protein: CASSFGGSSHEQYF
CDR3 DNA: TGTGCCAGCAGTTTCGGAGGGAGCAGCCACGAGCAGTACTTC
D gene: -
clone size: few
J gene: TRBJ2-7
V gene: TRBV28

CDR3 protein: CASSLEFGVAETQYF
CDR3 DNA: TGTGCCAGCAGCTTGGAATTCGGGGTGGCGGAGACCCAGTACTTC
D gene: -
clone size: -
J gene: TRBJ2-5
V gene: TRBV5-8

CDR3 protein: CASSQSTSVGETQYF
CDR3 DNA: TGCGCCAGCAGCCAGTCGACTAGCGTAGGAGAGACCCAGTACTTC
D gene: TRBD2
clone size: few
J gene: TRBJ2-5
V gene: TRBV4-1

CDR3 protein: CASIRDRGRYGYTF
CDR3 DNA: TGTGCCAGCATTAGGGACAGGGGACGCTATGGCTACACCTTC
D gene: TRBD1
clone size: -
J gene: TRBJ1-2
V gene: TRBV6-6

CDR3 protein: CAWSGQGNTIYF
CDR3 DNA: TGTGCCTGGAGCGGACAGGGAAACACCATATATTTT
D gene: -
clone size: few
J gene: TRBJ1-3
V gene: TRBV30

CDR3 protein: CASSPDLRREIEQFF
CDR3 DNA: TGCGCCAGCAGCCCAGACCTCCGGCGGGAAATTGAGCAGTTCTTC
D gene: -
clone size: -
J gene: TRBJ2-1
V gene: TRBV5-1

CDR3 protein: CSVEGYPGNYGYTF
CDR3 DNA: TGCAGCGTTGAAGGCTATCCGGGGAACTATGGCTACACCTTC
D gene: -
clone size: -
J gene: TRBJ1-2
V gene: TRBV29-1

CDR3 protein: CASRTNRDTEAFF
CDR3 DNA: TGTGCCAGCAGGACCAACAGGGACACTGAAGCTTTCTTT
D gene: -
clone size: -
J gene: TRBJ1-1
V gene: TRBV6-1

CDR3 protein: CASSRGQNSIQYF
CDR3 DNA: TGTGCCAGCAGCCGTGGACAGAACAGCATTCAGTACTTC
D gene: -
clone size: few
J gene: TRBJ2-4
V gene: TRBV7-7

CDR3 protein: CASSLTEYSNQPQHF
CDR3 DNA: TGCGCCAGCAGTTTGACAGAATATAGCAATCAGCCCCAGCATTTT
D gene: -
clone size: -
J gene: TRBJ1-5
V gene: TRBV10-2

CDR3 protein: CSGRVGGSGGNEQFF
CDR3 DNA: TGCAGCGGCCGCGTGGGCGGGAGTGGAGGGAATGAGCAGTTCTTC
D gene: TRBD2
clone size: -
J gene: TRBJ2-1
V gene: TRBV29-1

CDR3 protein: CASSLREDSYEQYF
CDR3 DNA: TGTGCCAGCAGTTTACGGGAGGACTCCTACGAGCAGTACTTC
D gene: TRBD2
clone size: few
J gene: TRBJ2-7
V gene: TRBV28

CDR3 protein: CASNPTGTDTQYF
CDR3 DNA: TGCGCCAGTAACCCCACAGGAACAGATACGCAGTATTTT
D gene: -
clone size: -
J gene: TRBJ2-3
V gene: TRBV10-2

CDR3 protein: CASKRGSASDNYGYTF
CDR3 DNA: TGCGCCAGCAAGAGAGGATCGGCCAGTGACAACTATGGCTACACCTTC
D gene: -
clone size: few
J gene: TRBJ1-2
V gene: TRBV5-1

CDR3 protein: CASSARGSSYNEQFF
CDR3 DNA: TGTGCCAGTAGTGCCAGGGGGAGCTCCTACAATGAGCAGTTCTTC
D gene: TRBD1
clone size: few
J gene: TRBJ2-1
V gene: TRBV19

CDR3 protein: CASTLDIDEKLFF
CDR3 DNA: TGTGCCAGCACCCTGGACATCGATGAAAAACTGTTTTTT
D gene: -
clone size: -
J gene: TRBJ1-4
V gene: TRBV7-9

CDR3 protein: CATSARRSRLEDEQYF
CDR3 DNA: TGTGCCACCAGCGCCCGTCGGTCTAGGTTGGAGGACGAGCAGTACTTC
D gene: -
clone size: -
J gene: TRBJ2-7
V gene: TRBV15

CDR3 protein: CASSLIQGTGNTIYF
CDR3 DNA: TGTGCCAGCAGTTTAATCCAGGGCACTGGAAACACCATATATTTT
D gene: -
clone size: -
J gene: TRBJ1-3
V gene: TRBV28

CDR3 protein: CAWRPDSNQPQHF
CDR3 DNA: TGTGCCTGGAGACCAGATAGCAATCAGCCCCAGCATTTT
D gene: -
clone size: few
J gene: TRBJ1-5
V gene: TRBV30

CDR3 protein: CASKSVTGPNQPQHF
CDR3 DNA: TGCGCCAGCAAATCGGTAACAGGGCCCAATCAGCCCCAGCATTTT
D gene: -
clone size: -
J gene: TRBJ1-5
V gene: TRBV5-1

CDR3 protein: CAISVVAGGSADTQYF
CDR3 DNA: TGTGCCATCAGTGTGGTAGCGGGAGGGTCTGCAGATACGCAGTATTTT
D gene: TRBD2
clone size: -
J gene: TRBJ2-3
V gene: TRBV10-3

CDR3 protein: CASSLDRNSGANVLTF
CDR3 DNA: TGTGCCAGCAGCTTGGACAGAAACTCTGGGGCCAACGTCCTGACTTTC
D gene: -
clone size: once
J gene: TRBJ2-6
V gene: TRBV7-2

CDR3 protein: CASSLYQNRDRNIQYF
CDR3 DNA: TGTGCCAGCAGCCTATATCAAAACCGGGACAGAAACATTCAGTACTTC
D gene: TRBD1
clone size: -
J gene: TRBJ2-4
V gene: TRBV7-8

CDR3 protein: CASSEGQGAFYEQYF
CDR3 DNA: TGTGCCAGCAGCGAAGGACAGGGGGCATTCTACGAGCAGTACTTC
D gene: TRBD1
clone size: -
J gene: TRBJ2-7
V gene: TRBV5-4

CDR3 protein: CATGTGVGYTF
CDR3 DNA: TGTGCCACCGGGACAGGGGTCGGCTACACCTTC
D gene: TRBD1
clone size: few
J gene: TRBJ1-2
V gene: TRBV19

CDR3 protein: CASSDSGLQETQYF
CDR3 DNA: TGTGCCAGCAGTGATTCGGGATTGCAAGAGACCCAGTACTTC
D gene: -
clone size: -
J gene: TRBJ2-5
V gene: TRBV6-6

CDR3 protein: CSARDPGGEFF
CDR3 DNA: TGCAGTGCTAGAGATCCCGGGGGGGAGTTCTTC
D gene: TRBD2
clone size: -
J gene: TRBJ2-1
V gene: TRBV20-1

CDR3 protein: CASSQAAVTYEQYF
CDR3 DNA: TGTGCCAGCAGCCAAGCCGCGGTTACCTACGAGCAGTACTTC
D gene: -
clone size: -
J gene: TRBJ2-7
V gene: TRBV4-2

CDR3 protein: CAWSYDNYGLAVLRGDTQYF
CDR3 DNA: TGTGCCTGGAGTTATGACAACTACGGACTAGCGGTACTCCGGGGCGATACGCAGTATTTT
D gene: TRBD2
clone size: few
J gene: TRBJ2-3
V gene: TRBV30

CDR3 protein: CAWSKRDRSYNEQFF
CDR3 DNA: TGTGCCTGGAGTAAGCGGGATAGGTCCTACAATGAGCAGTTCTTC
D gene: TRBD2
clone size: few
J gene: TRBJ2-1
V gene: TRBV30

CDR3 protein: CASSPNWGDGSEAFF
CDR3 DNA: TGTGCCAGCAGTCCCAACTGGGGCGACGGTTCTGAAGCTTTCTTT
D gene: -
clone size: few
J gene: TRBJ1-1
V gene: TRBV25-1

CDR3 protein: CAWSGLAGSGHNEQFF
CDR3 DNA: TGTGCCTGGAGTGGGCTAGCGGGATCTGGTCACAATGAGCAGTTCTTC
D gene: TRBD2
clone size: -
J gene: TRBJ2-1
V gene: TRBV30

CDR3 protein: CASNPGQGHTEAFF
CDR3 DNA: TGTGCCAGCAACCCGGGACAGGGCCACACTGAAGCTTTCTTT
D gene: TRBD1
clone size: -
J gene: TRBJ1-1
V gene: TRBV27

CDR3 protein: CASSVINEQFF
CDR3 DNA: TGCGCCAGCAGTGTAATCAATGAGCAGTTCTTC
D gene: -
clone size: -
J gene: TRBJ2-1
V gene: TRBV10-2

CDR3 protein: CASSVSSGRADTQYF
CDR3 DNA: TGTGCCAGCAGCGTTTCTAGCGGGAGGGCAGATACGCAGTATTTT
D gene: TRBD2
clone size: few
J gene: TRBJ2-3
V gene: TRBV9

CDR3 protein: CAWSVDRVSYEQYF
CDR3 DNA: TGTGCCTGGAGTGTAGACAGGGTGTCCTACGAGCAGTACTTC
D gene: TRBD1
clone size: -
J gene: TRBJ2-7
V gene: TRBV30

CDR3 protein: CASRDTQETQYF
CDR3 DNA: TGTGCCAGCCGGGACACCCAAGAGACCCAGTACTTC
D gene: -
clone size: few
J gene: TRBJ2-5
V gene: TRBV28